The rows below give T cell receptor beta chains drawn from one sample of a study of T cells after yellow fever vaccination. MiXCR was run by TCRdb on the 5' RACE reads, yielding one entry per CDR3 protein. Of some 340,000 distinct CDR3 sequences in the sample, over 4% were seen once. Here the sequenced sample was PBMCs, taken 5 days after the yellow fever booster vaccination. The receptor set was obtained from a man between 18 and 35 years old who received the YFV17D yellow fever vaccine. CDR3s include the opening cysteine and the closing phenylalanine or tryptophan. D genes are given only for firm matches. Size is stated for part of the rows, as once, few or many counts, or as a class when the clone is expanded.

-	TRBV7-2	-	TRBJ2-3	CASSLGWGVGQKPGTQYF	TGTGCCAGCAGCTTAGGATGGGGTGTGGGGCAAAAACCGGGTACGCAGTATTTT
-	TRBV7-2	-	TRBJ2-5	CASRTGFFETQYF	TGTGCCAGCAGAACAGGGTTTTTTGAGACCCAGTACTTC
-	TRBV5-4	TRBD1	TRBJ1-1	CASSSGQREAFF	TGTGCCAGCAGCTCGGGACAGCGTGAAGCTTTCTTT
many	TRBV5-1	TRBD1	TRBJ1-4	CASSAGQLGEKLFF	TGCGCCAGCAGCGCGGGACAGCTAGGGGAAAAACTGTTTTTT
many	TRBV7-6	-	TRBJ2-5	CASSLVGRETQYF	TGTGCCAGCAGCTTAGTTGGGAGAGAGACCCAGTACTTC
few	TRBV5-1	-	TRBJ1-4	CASRNRTDEKLFF	TGCGCCAGCAGAAATAGGACCGATGAAAAACTGTTTTTT
few	TRBV20-1	TRBD2	TRBJ2-1	CSASGGAPYNEQFF	TGCAGTGCTAGCGGGGGGGCCCCCTACAATGAGCAGTTCTTC
many	TRBV7-2	-	TRBJ2-3	CASSSRDTQYF	TGTGCCAGCAGTTCGCGGGATACGCAGTATTTT
-	TRBV6-2/TRBV6-3	-	TRBJ1-2	CASSRAVSNSYGYTF	TGTGCCAGCAGCCGAGCGGTTAGTAACAGCTATGGCTACACCTTC
many	TRBV18	-	TRBJ1-1	CASSPREGLGEAFF	TGTGCCAGCTCACCGCGAGAGGGGTTGGGTGAAGCTTTCTTT